The 3 T cell receptor beta chains below come from one sample, sequenced in a study of OX40 agonist ivuxolimab in advanced cancers. Measured with immunoSEQ multiplex PCR; TCRdb has only the in-frame clones, and not every one. The data contain about 75,000 clones, roughly 84% of them singletons. Specimen: CD4+ or CD8+ T cells sorted from blood, collected in a trial of the OX40 agonist ivuxolimab. Receptors were obtained from an adult with an advanced solid tumor such as melanoma, head and neck, liver or kidney cancer.

The chain uses TRBV28 and TRBJ2-3; 8 bases match TRBD2. Per germline, CDR1 MDHEN and CDR2 SYDVKM. With V trimmed by 4 bases and J by 1 base, 7 bases remained unmatched. The CDR3 runs 16 residues. The CDR3 DNA reads as TGTGCCAGCAGTTACCCTTCAGCGGGAGGCACAGATACGCAGTATTTT. Protein: CASSYPSAGGTDTQYF.

The genes are TRBV28 and TRBJ2-2, with TRBD2 as a possible D gene (6 bases). Trimming cost V 6 bases and J 4 bases, with 24 bases left between them. The CDR3 covers 18 residues. Germline CDR1 MDHEN, CDR2 SYDVKM. CDR3 DNA sequence: TGTGCCAGCAGCACCATCCGCGGGACGGTCGTGGCCACCGGGGAGCTGTTTTTT. It is translated as CASSTIRGTVVATGELFF.

The CDR3: CASSYPRSRTDTQYF. In nucleotides, the CDR3 is TGTGCCAGCAGCTACCCCCGGTCCCGCACAGATACGCAGTATTTT. V gene TRBV28 combines with J gene TRBJ2-3; D uncertain. Germline V gene data show CDR1 as MDHEN and CDR2 as SYDVKM. Trimming pared 6 bases from V and 1 base from J, leaving 14 bases between. The CDR3 loop spans 15 amino acids.